A selection of T cell receptor beta chains follows, all from one sample in a study of CD8+ T cells in alopecia areata. TCRdb's table, derived via immunoSEQ multiplex PCR, lists solely in-frame clones and lacks some. The sample shows just over 150,000 clones, just over 65% of them seen only once. This specimen consisted of CD4+ T cells sorted from blood, obtained at week 4, from a patient treated with tofacitinib. Receptor source: a human donor with alopecia areata. Each CDR3 is given with its conserved first and last residue. D genes are given only for firm matches. Clone size is not always given. Where it is, it says once, few, many or a class for expanded clones.

size: .
J: TRBJ2-7
V: TRBV23-1
D: .
DNA: TGCGCCGGCCAGGGAAACGAGCAGTACTTC
CDR3: CAGQGNEQYF

size: .
J: TRBJ1-2
V: TRBV10-3
D: TRBD1
DNA: TGTGCCATCAGTGATGAGCAGGGGGGCGACTATGGCTACACCTTC
CDR3: CAISDEQGGDYGYTF

size: .
J: TRBJ2-5
V: TRBV7-9
D: .
DNA: TGTGCCAGCAGAGGAGAGACCCAGTACTTC
CDR3: CASRGETQYF

size: many
J: TRBJ1-3
V: TRBV4-1
D: .
DNA: TGCGCCAGCTCTACCGTCGACATGGGGATAGCTGGAAACACCATATATTTT
CDR3: CASSTVDMGIAGNTIYF

size: .
J: TRBJ2-3
V: TRBV7-2
D: .
DNA: TGTGCCAGCAGCCCAGGGGCCCAAGCGAGGGATACGCAGTATTTT
CDR3: CASSPGAQARDTQYF

size: .
J: TRBJ1-1
V: TRBV5-6
D: TRBD1
DNA: TGTGCCAGCAGCTTTACAGGGGACCAGTCCGGAGCTTTCTTT
CDR3: CASSFTGDQSGAFF

size: .
J: TRBJ2-3
V: TRBV5-1
D: .
DNA: TGCGCCAGCAGCTTCTTTGGGGCTGGAGATACGCAGTATTTT
CDR3: CASSFFGAGDTQYF

size: .
J: TRBJ2-7
V: TRBV30
D: TRBD1
DNA: TGTGCCTGGGACAGGGGAGAGTACGAGCAGTACTTC
CDR3: CAWDRGEYEQYF

size: .
J: TRBJ1-1
V: TRBV29-1
D: .
DNA: TGCAGCGTTGTGGGTTCGGGGGCGGAAGCTTTCTTT
CDR3: CSVVGSGAEAFF

size: .
J: TRBJ2-3
V: TRBV18
D: .
DNA: TGTGCCAGCTCACCTAGTGGGACAACGGTAGCCGCCACAGATACGCAGTATTTT
CDR3: CASSPSGTTVAATDTQYF

size: .
J: TRBJ2-1
V: TRBV7-9
D: .
DNA: TGTGCCAGCAGCTCCAGGGACGCGGGATCCTACAATGAGCAGTTCTTC
CDR3: CASSSRDAGSYNEQFF

size: .
J: TRBJ1-1
V: TRBV29-1
D: .
DNA: TGCAGCGTTTCAAGGAGGACTGAAGCTTTCTTT
CDR3: CSVSRRTEAFF

size: few
J: TRBJ2-1
V: TRBV13
D: TRBD2
DNA: TGTGCCAGCGCCCAGGGAGGGTCACCATACAATGAGCAGTTCTTC
CDR3: CASAQGGSPYNEQFF

size: few
J: TRBJ2-2
V: TRBV7-2
D: TRBD2
DNA: TGTGCCAGCAGCCGGGCGGCTAGCGGGGCCACCGGGGAGCTGTTTTTT
CDR3: CASSRAASGATGELFF

size: .
J: TRBJ2-5
V: TRBV9
D: .
DNA: TGTGCCAGCAGCGTAGGAAGCGTCCCGGAGACCCAGTACTTC
CDR3: CASSVGSVPETQYF

size: few
J: TRBJ1-6
V: TRBV30
D: TRBD1
DNA: TGTGCCTGGACGGGACAGGGAAACTCACCCCTCCACTTT
CDR3: CAWTGQGNSPLHF

size: few
J: TRBJ2-2
V: TRBV4-3
D: .
DNA: TGCGCCAGCAGCCTATCACCGAACACCGGGGAGCTGTTTTTT
CDR3: CASSLSPNTGELFF

size: .
J: TRBJ2-3
V: TRBV2
D: .
DNA: TGTGCCAGCAGTGAGCGCACAGATACGCAGTATTTT
CDR3: CASSERTDTQYF

size: .
J: TRBJ1-5
V: TRBV30
D: .
DNA: TGTGCCTGGAGTGTTTCGTCGGGTCTTAGCAATCAGCCCCAGCATTTT
CDR3: CAWSVSSGLSNQPQHF

size: once
J: TRBJ2-7
V: TRBV30
D: .
DNA: TGTGCCTGGAGTGTATTCAGGGCCTACGAGCAGTACTTC
CDR3: CAWSVFRAYEQYF

size: .
J: TRBJ1-1
V: TRBV5-1
D: .
DNA: TGCGCCAGCAGCTTGGAACAGGGTTTGGTAGCTTTCTTT
CDR3: CASSLEQGLVAFF

size: .
J: TRBJ2-6
V: TRBV5-1
D: .
DNA: TGCGCCAGCGGGGGGGCCTCTGGGGCCAACGTCCTGACTTTC
CDR3: CASGGASGANVLTF

size: .
J: TRBJ2-7
V: TRBV29-1
D: TRBD1
DNA: TGCAGCGTTGCCCCCGGGACAGGGGGGTACGAGCAGTACTTC
CDR3: CSVAPGTGGYEQYF

size: .
J: TRBJ1-5
V: TRBV23-1
D: .
DNA: TGCGCCAGCAGTCGAGTGCACAGCCAATATAGCAATCAGCCCCAGCATTTT
CDR3: CASSRVHSQYSNQPQHF

size: .
J: TRBJ2-7
V: TRBV30
D: .
DNA: TGTGCCTGGAGTCATCTGGACGAGCAGTACTTC
CDR3: CAWSHLDEQYF

size: .
J: TRBJ2-3
V: TRBV7-2
D: .
DNA: TGTGCCAGCAGCTTAGCGCGAGGCGAGTCGGATACGCAGTATTTT
CDR3: CASSLARGESDTQYF

size: .
J: TRBJ1-4
V: TRBV21-1
D: .
DNA: TGTGCCAGCAGCAAATCTCGTCAACAGTCAACTAATGAAAAACTGTTTTTT
CDR3: CASSKSRQQSTNEKLFF

size: .
J: TRBJ2-1
V: TRBV29-1
D: .
DNA: TGCAGCGCCGGGGCTTCAAGCAGGTACAATGAGCAGTTCTTC
CDR3: CSAGASSRYNEQFF

size: .
J: TRBJ2-5
V: TRBV4-3
D: .
DNA: TGCGCCAGCAGCCAAGATACACGCCAAAAGACCCAGTACTTC
CDR3: CASSQDTRQKTQYF

size: .
J: TRBJ1-3
V: TRBV5-4
D: .
DNA: TGTGCCAGCAGCCGGGGGATCTCTGGAAACACCATATATTTT
CDR3: CASSRGISGNTIYF

size: .
J: TRBJ1-2
V: TRBV29-1
D: TRBD1
DNA: TGCAGCGTGGTCAGGGACAGTCATGGCTACACCTTC
CDR3: CSVVRDSHGYTF

size: .
J: TRBJ2-5
V: TRBV18
D: .
DNA: TGTGCCAGCTCACAGTCCGAGACCCAGTACTTC
CDR3: CASSQSETQYF

size: .
J: TRBJ1-6
V: TRBV9
D: .
DNA: TGTGCCAGCAGCGCCGAGGCGGTCCATAATTCACCCCTCCACTTT
CDR3: CASSAEAVHNSPLHF

size: .
J: TRBJ2-4
V: TRBV7-9
D: TRBD2
DNA: TGTGCCAGCAGCCCCTGGCGGGGGGGTAAAAACATTCAGTACTTC
CDR3: CASSPWRGGKNIQYF

size: many
J: TRBJ2-2
V: TRBV7-2
D: .
DNA: TGTGCCAGCAGCTTAGTGGTGGGGGCAGGCGGGGAGCTGTTTTTT
CDR3: CASSLVVGAGGELFF

size: .
J: TRBJ1-1
V: TRBV14
D: .
DNA: TGTGCCAGCAGCCAAGATCTTGGGGAAGGGTCCACTGAAGCTTTCTTT
CDR3: CASSQDLGEGSTEAFF

size: few
J: TRBJ1-1
V: TRBV7-2
D: .
DNA: TGTGCCAGCAGCCCTCTTGGCACTGAAGCTTTCTTT
CDR3: CASSPLGTEAFF

size: .
J: TRBJ1-1
V: TRBV30
D: .
DNA: TGTGCCTGGACAGTCGGGGAGAGAACTGAAGCTTTCTTT
CDR3: CAWTVGERTEAFF

size: few
J: TRBJ1-5
V: TRBV30
D: TRBD1
DNA: TGTGCCTGGAGTGTACAGGGGAATCAGCCCCAGCATTTT
CDR3: CAWSVQGNQPQHF

size: .
J: TRBJ2-7
V: TRBV18
D: .
DNA: TGTGCCAGCTCACCGATTCGAGGATACGAGCAGTACTTC
CDR3: CASSPIRGYEQYF

size: .
J: TRBJ1-1
V: TRBV28
D: .
DNA: TGTGCCAGCAGTTTTTTAGAAGTCATGAACACTGAAGCTTTCTTT
CDR3: CASSFLEVMNTEAFF

size: few
J: TRBJ1-6
V: TRBV4-1
D: TRBD1
DNA: TGCGCCAGCAGCCAAGATGGGGGACAGGGCGAGCGACGAAGCTTT
CDR3: CASSQDGGQGERRSF

size: .
J: TRBJ1-2
V: TRBV5-6
D: .
DNA: TGTGCCAGCAGCTTTTGGGCAGGGGATGGCTACACCTTC
CDR3: CASSFWAGDGYTF

size: few
J: TRBJ2-5
V: TRBV4-2
D: TRBD1
DNA: TGTGCCAGCAGCCAAGGGCAGCGAGGGGGCCAACAAGAGACCCAGTACTTC
CDR3: CASSQGQRGGQQETQYF

size: once
J: TRBJ1-1
V: TRBV5-1
D: TRBD1
DNA: TGCGCCAGCAGCCTCGGACAGGGCTTGGCTTTCTTT
CDR3: CASSLGQGLAFF

size: once
J: TRBJ2-7
V: TRBV27
D: .
DNA: TGTGCCAGTGGAAGGTCTTCACTGAACTACGAGCAGTACTTC
CDR3: CASGRSSLNYEQYF

size: .
J: TRBJ1-3
V: TRBV29-1
D: .
DNA: TGCAGCGTTGGGGGGCTTGGAAACACCATATATTTT
CDR3: CSVGGLGNTIYF

size: few
J: TRBJ2-5
V: TRBV20-1
D: .
DNA: TGCAGTGCTAGACCGATGGAGACCCAGTACTTC
CDR3: CSARPMETQYF

size: .
J: TRBJ2-3
V: TRBV5-1
D: .
DNA: TGCGCCAGCAGCCCGGACAACACAGATACGCAGTATTTT
CDR3: CASSPDNTDTQYF

size: .
J: TRBJ2-7
V: TRBV30
D: .
DNA: TGTGCCTGGACCCTCCCGGGCAGGACCTACGAGCAGTACTTC
CDR3: CAWTLPGRTYEQYF

size: few
J: TRBJ2-7
V: TRBV5-6
D: TRBD1
DNA: TGTGCCAGCAGCTGGACAGGGGGCGAGCAGTACTTC
CDR3: CASSWTGGEQYF

size: .
J: TRBJ2-5
V: TRBV29-1
D: .
DNA: TGCAGCGTTTTATCCTCCGGGGAGACCCAGTACTTC
CDR3: CSVLSSGETQYF

size: .
J: TRBJ2-5
V: TRBV29-1
D: .
DNA: TGCAGCGTTCTCTATACAGGGACCGCACAAGAGACCCAGTACTTC
CDR3: CSVLYTGTAQETQYF

size: few
J: TRBJ2-1
V: TRBV4-1
D: TRBD2
DNA: TGCGCCAGCAGCCAAGATCGAGCGGGAGAGCAGTTCTTC
CDR3: CASSQDRAGEQFF